This TCR beta chain appears in the sequencing data of a study of CD8+ T cells in alopecia areata. Specified treatment: oral pan-JAK inhibitor, 5-10 mg twice daily. Extraction and reverse transcription of RNA yielded cDNA as the sequencing template. Clones were read by immunoSEQ multiplex PCR, and TCRdb kept only the in-frame ones, dropping some. The sample holds under 250,000 clones, about 57% seen once. Sequencing used CD4+ T cells sorted from blood, obtained at week 4, from a patient treated with tofacitinib. This TCR was sampled from a human donor with alopecia areata.

Here the CDR3 reads CASSLGQRNTQYF. The CDR3 DNA follows: TGTGCCAGCAGCTTAGGTCAGCGGAATACGCAGTATTTT. The chain is built from TRBV7-2 and TRBJ2-3, with TRBD2 as a possible D gene (5 bases). There are 13 residues in the CDR3. Trimming took off 1 base at V and 7 bases at J, with 9 bases between the two ends. From germline, CDR1 is SGHTA and CDR2 FQGNSA.